This T cell receptor (beta chain) was identified in a study of beta chain features in type 1 diabetes (dated by TCRdb to 2016 to 2019). Some background on the complete study: Mean age, gender distribution, total cell number and subset yield did not differ between patients and healthy donors. A total of about 110 million sorted cells were examined across all samples, and the number of cells per subset was strongly correlated with RNA yield. In the study, recently diagnosed type 1 diabetes patients and matched healthy donors were compared on the TCRB repertoires of their sorted circulating CD4+ T cell subsets. Naive and central memory subsets were obtained from all 30 or so donors, but regulatory and stem cell-like memory subsets were isolated from only 8 patients and 8 healthy donors.

In the case of this clone: There is no known antigen for this receptor. The record has no base qualities; no much larger clone is one base away.

Each donor gave one peripheral blood draw, roughly 110 mL on average, collected into heparinised tubes. A BD FACSAria II was used to sort naive, central memory, regulatory and stem cell-like memory CD4+ T cells with a panel that included CD45RO, CCR7, CD25, CD127, CD95 and CD27. Purity was above 98% for every sorted population. PBMCs were isolated right away by Lymphoprep density gradient centrifugation and were stained directly, without culture. Samples were stained and sorted in pairs, with one healthy donor and one patient per experiment, so that batch effects were minimized. Overall study results and their limits: Because cDNA was sequenced instead of genomic DNA, highly expressing activated cells could be over-represented, though the groups showed no difference in activation or CD3 levels. PCR might favor shorter templates, but patient and control samples were amplified and corrected together, so any skew would affect both groups equally. Naive, central memory and regulatory TCRB repertoires appeared to be more similar among patients than among healthy donors. Only small numbers of individuals were included in the HLA sub-analyses, which left unresolved whether HLA type had any influence on TCRB rearrangement. A moderate but significant shortening of TCRB CDR3 length was observed in type 1 diabetes patients in all four CD4+ subsets. At VDJ recombination sites, type 1 diabetes patients had fewer insertions and more deleted nucleotides, which implies abnormalities in thymic rearrangement.

All of the isolated RNA was reverse transcribed with the High Capacity cDNA Reverse Transcription Kit, so expressed TCRB transcripts were sequenced. Deep immunoSEQ sequencing was performed on naive, central memory and regulatory T cell samples, with an average of roughly 3.6 million total reads per sample. Sorted cells were lysed in RLT buffer and RNA was extracted with DNase-treated RNeasy Micro or Mini kits, depending on cell number. Each cell subset was processed on its own to prevent cross-contamination, while patient and healthy donor samples were processed together. The immunoSEQ multiplex PCR was used to amplify TCRB sequences from cDNA, generating 87-bp fragments that spanned the CDR3 region. The amplicons were sequenced using the Illumina HiSeq platform. As for the authors' bioinformatics: Synthetic template baselines were used to correct PCR bias computationally, reads within Hamming distance 2 were collapsed, and singletons that could not be merged were discarded. Reads were aligned against IMGT to assign V, D and J genes, CDR3 length and insertions or deletions at six rearrangement sites. Clonotype counts were normalized to sorted cell number within each subset before computing true diversity and Gini coefficients with the tcR R package. The overlap coefficient, calculated on TCRB nucleotide sequences, was used to measure repertoire sharing. Out-of-frame TCRB sequences from naive cells were analyzed as a proxy for the pre-selection repertoire. TCRdb stores this immuneACCESS table with in-frame sequences only. Part of the clones is absent; in the studies checked, under half of the shortfall reflects unresolved V genes, and no reason is known for the rest. V and J calls and clone size are given by that table; D and trimming were obtained from the DNA. This sample lists hundreds of thousands of clones; 10% to 12% were detected once. 0.04% to 0.05% of the sample belongs to the ten largest clones.

The receptor was derived from a woman aged 18-29 years in good health. The sample comprised naive CD4+ T cells from blood. Reading the label with the study, this specimen's cell subset or site is: true naive CD4+ T cells.

The DNA reads TGTGCCAGCAGTCTAAACCCGGGACTAGATAGCAATGAGCAGTTCTTC. Its protein product is CASSLNPGLDSNEQFF. The chain uses TRBV9 and TRBJ2-1, with 8 junctional bases fitting TRBD2. From the germline V gene, CDR1 is SGDLS and CDR2 is YYNGEE. The V end gives up 5 bases and the J end 6 bases, leaving 13 bases in the junction not matched to a gene. The CDR3 contains 16 residues, cysteine and phenylalanine counted. The DNA shown is the 48-base CDR3, in frame from base 1.